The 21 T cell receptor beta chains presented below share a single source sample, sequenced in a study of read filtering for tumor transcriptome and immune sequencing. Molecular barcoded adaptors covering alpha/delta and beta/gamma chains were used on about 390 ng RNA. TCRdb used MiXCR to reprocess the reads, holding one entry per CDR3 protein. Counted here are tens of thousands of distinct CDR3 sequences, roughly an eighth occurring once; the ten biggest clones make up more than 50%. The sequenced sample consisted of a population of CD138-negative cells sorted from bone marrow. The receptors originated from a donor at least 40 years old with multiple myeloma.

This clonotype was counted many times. CDR3 protein: CASSLSTIVVDRFTEAFF. In DNA, the CDR3 is TGTGCCAGCAGTTTAAGTACTATTGTTGTCGACAGGTTCACTGAAGCTTTCTTT. The chain joins TRBV28 to TRBJ1-1; weak D call: TRBD1 (6 bases). This CDR3 spans 18 amino acids. Germline CDR1 MDHEN, CDR2 SYDVKM. The V end was cut by 2 bases, the J end by 4 bases, with 23 bases between.

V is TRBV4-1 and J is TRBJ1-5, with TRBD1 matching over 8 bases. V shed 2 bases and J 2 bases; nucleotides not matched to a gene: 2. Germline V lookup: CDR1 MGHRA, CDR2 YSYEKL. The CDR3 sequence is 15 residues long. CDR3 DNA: TGCGCCAGCAGCCAAATGACAGGGGGCAATCAGCCCCAGCATTTT. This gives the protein CASSQMTGGNQPQHF.

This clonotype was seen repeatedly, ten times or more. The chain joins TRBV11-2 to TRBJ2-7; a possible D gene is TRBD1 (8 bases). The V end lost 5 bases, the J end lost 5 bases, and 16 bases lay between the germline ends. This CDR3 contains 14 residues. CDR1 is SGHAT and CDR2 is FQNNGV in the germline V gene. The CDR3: CASSAGQGGNEQYF. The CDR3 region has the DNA TGTGCCAGCAGCGCCGGACAGGGAGGGAACGAGCAGTACTTC.

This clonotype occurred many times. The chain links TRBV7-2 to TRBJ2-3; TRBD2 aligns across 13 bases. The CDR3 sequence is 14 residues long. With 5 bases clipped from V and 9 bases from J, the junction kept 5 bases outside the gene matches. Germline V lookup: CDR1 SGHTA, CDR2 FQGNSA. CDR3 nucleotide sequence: TGTGCCAGCAGCCCGGGGACTAGCGGGACAACGCAGTATTTT. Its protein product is CASSPGTSGTTQYF.

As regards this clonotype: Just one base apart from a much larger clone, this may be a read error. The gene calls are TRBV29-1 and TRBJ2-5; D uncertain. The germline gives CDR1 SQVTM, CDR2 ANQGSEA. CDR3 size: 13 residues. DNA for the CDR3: TGCAGGGTTGAGTACCCTTACCAAGAGACCCAGTACTTC. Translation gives CRVEYPYQETQYF.

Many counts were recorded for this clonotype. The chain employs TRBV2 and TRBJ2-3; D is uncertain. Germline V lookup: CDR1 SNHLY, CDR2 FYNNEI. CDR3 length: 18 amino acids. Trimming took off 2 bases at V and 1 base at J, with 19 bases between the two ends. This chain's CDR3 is CASSEQTVDDGCTDTQYF. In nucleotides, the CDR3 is TGTGCCAGCAGTGAACAGACGGTCGACGACGGGTGCACAGATACGCAGTATTTT.

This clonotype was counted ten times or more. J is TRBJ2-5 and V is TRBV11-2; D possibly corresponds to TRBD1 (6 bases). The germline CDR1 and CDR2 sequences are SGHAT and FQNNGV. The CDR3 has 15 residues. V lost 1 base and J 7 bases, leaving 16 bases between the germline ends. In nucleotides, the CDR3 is TGTGCCAGCAGCTTAGCTGGAACAGAAGGGGGGACCCAGTACTTC. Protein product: CASSLAGTEGGTQYF.

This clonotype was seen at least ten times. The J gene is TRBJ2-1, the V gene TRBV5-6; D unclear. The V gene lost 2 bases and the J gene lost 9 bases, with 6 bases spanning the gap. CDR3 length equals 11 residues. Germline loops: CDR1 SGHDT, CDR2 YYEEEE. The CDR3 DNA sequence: TGTGCCAGCAGCTTCTCCGTTGAGCAGTTCTTC. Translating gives CASSFSVEQFF.

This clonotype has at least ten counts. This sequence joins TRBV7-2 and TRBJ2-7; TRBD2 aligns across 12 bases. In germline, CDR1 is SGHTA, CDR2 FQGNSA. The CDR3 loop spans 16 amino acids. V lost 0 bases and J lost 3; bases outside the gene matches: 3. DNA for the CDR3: TGTGCCAGCAGCTTAGCGGAACTAGCGGGGGGCTACGAGCAGTACTTC. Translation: CASSLAELAGGYEQYF. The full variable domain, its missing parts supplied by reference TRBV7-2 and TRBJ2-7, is GAGVSQSPSNKVTEKGKDVELRCDPISGHTALYWYRQSLGQGLEFLIYFQGNSAPDKSGLPSDRFSAERTGGSVSTLTIQRTQQEDSAVYLCASSLAELAGGYEQYFGPGTRLTVT.

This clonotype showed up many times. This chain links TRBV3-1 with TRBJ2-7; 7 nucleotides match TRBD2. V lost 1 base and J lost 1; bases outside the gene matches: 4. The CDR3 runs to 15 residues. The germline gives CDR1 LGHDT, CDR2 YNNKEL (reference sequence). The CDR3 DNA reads TGTGCCAGCAGCCAAGGGCCCGGGGGGTCCTACGAGCAGTACTTC. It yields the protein CASSQGPGGSYEQYF.

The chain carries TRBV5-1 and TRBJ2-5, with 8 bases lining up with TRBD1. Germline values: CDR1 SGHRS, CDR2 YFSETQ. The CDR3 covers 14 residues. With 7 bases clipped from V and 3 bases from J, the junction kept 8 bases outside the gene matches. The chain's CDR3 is CASRVSGGEETQYF. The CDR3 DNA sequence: TGCGCCAGCCGTGTTTCAGGGGGCGAAGAGACCCAGTACTTC.

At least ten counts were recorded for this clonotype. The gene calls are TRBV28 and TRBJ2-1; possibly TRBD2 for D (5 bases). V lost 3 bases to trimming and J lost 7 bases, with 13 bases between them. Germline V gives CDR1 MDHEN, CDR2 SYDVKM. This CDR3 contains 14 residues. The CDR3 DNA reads TGTGCCAGCAGTTTCAATCGACTAAGGAATGAGCAGTTCTTC. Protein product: CASSFNRLRNEQFF.

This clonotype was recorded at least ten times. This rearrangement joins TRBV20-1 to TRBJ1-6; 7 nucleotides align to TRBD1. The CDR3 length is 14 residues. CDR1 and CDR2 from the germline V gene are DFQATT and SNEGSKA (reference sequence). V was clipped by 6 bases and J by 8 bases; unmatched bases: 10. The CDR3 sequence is CSAGQAGVYSPLHF. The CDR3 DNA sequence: TGCAGTGCCGGACAGGCAGGGGTGTATTCACCCCTCCACTTT.

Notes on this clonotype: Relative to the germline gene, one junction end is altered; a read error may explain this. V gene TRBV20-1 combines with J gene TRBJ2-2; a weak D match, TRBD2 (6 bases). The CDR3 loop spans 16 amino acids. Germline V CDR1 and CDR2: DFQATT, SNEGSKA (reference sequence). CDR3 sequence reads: CSARPRGGFLTWELFF. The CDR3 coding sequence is TGCAGTGCTCGGCCGCGGGGCGGATTTCTCACCTGGGAGCTGTTTTTT.

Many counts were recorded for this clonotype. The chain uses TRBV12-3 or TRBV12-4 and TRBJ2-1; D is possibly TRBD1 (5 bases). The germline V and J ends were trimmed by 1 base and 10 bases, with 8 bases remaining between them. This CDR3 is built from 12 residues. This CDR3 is CASSLEGMEQFF. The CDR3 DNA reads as TGTGCCAGCAGTTTAGAGGGGATGGAGCAGTTCTTC.

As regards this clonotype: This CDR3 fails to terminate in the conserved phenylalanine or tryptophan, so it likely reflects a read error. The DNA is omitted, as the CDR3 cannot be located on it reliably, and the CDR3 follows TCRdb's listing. CDR3 residues: CASSQETRRNKFL. This chain uses TRBV3-1 with TRBJ2-1; TRBD2 was called by the table and not checked on the DNA. The CDR3 adds up to 13 amino acids, both ends counted. Germline CDR1 LGHDT, CDR2 YNNKEL (reference sequence).

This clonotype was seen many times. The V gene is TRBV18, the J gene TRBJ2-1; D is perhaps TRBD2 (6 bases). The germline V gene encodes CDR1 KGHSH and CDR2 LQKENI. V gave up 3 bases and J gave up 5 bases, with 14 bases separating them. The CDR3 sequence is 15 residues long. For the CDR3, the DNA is TGTGCCAGCTCACCGGTGGCTAGCGCGAACAATGAGCAGTTCTTC. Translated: CASSPVASANNEQFF.

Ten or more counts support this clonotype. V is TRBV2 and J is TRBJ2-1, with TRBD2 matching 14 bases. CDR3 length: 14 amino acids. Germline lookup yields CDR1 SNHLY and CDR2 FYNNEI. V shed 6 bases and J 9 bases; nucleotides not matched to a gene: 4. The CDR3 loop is CASRETSGRGEQFF. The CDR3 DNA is TGTGCCAGCAGGGAGACTAGCGGGAGGGGTGAGCAGTTCTTC.

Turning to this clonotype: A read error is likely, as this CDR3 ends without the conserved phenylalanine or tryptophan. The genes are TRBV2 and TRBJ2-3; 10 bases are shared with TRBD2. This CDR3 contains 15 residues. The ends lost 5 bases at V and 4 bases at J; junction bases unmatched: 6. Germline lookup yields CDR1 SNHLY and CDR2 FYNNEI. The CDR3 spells CASSPPSGSSDTQYL. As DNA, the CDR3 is TGTGCCAGCAGTCCTCCTAGCGGGAGTTCAGATACGCAGTATCTC.

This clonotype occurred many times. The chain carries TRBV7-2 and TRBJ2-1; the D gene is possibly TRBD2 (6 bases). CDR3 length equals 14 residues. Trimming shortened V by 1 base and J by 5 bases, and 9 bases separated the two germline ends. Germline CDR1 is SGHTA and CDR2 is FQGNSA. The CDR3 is CASSLGLANNEQFF. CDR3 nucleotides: TGTGCCAGCAGCTTAGGCCTAGCGAACAATGAGCAGTTCTTC.

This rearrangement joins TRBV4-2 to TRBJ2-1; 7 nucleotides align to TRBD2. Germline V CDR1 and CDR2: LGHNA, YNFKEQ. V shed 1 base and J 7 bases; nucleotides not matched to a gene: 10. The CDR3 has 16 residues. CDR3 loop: CASSQGVGGSPNEQFF. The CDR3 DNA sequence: TGTGCCAGCAGCCAAGGAGTAGGCGGGAGCCCAAATGAGCAGTTCTTC.